This entry lists 10 T cell receptor beta chains sequenced from one sample in a study of T cell responses to AZD1222 COVID-19 vaccine. Using immunoSEQ multiplex PCR, the repertoire was profiled, and TCRdb retains in-frame clones only, with some absent. In the table there are fewer than 55,000 clones, nearly 85% of which are singletons. Sequencing was performed on peripheral blood, taken on day 0 of AZD1222 vaccination. The origin of the receptors is an adult in good health.

This chain connects TRBV7-9 to TRBJ2-7; TRBD1 aligns across 10 bases. Germline assignment: CDR1 SEHNR and CDR2 FQNEAQ (reference sequence). V dropped 8 bases and J dropped 6; count of bases not matched to a gene: 7. This CDR3 comprises 13 residues. CDR3 loop: CASLRTGGGEQYF. As DNA, the CDR3 is TGTGCCAGCCTTCGGACAGGGGGTGGCGAGCAGTACTTC. The full variable domain, its missing parts supplied by reference TRBV7-9 and TRBJ2-7, is DTGVSQNPRHKITKRGQNVTFRCDPISEHNRLYWYRQTLGQGPEFLTYFQNEAQLEKSRLLSDRFSAERPKGSFSTLEIQRTEQGDSAMYLCASLRTGGGEQYFGPGTRLTVT.

This clone was found once. The chain employs TRBV9 and TRBJ2-5; D is perhaps TRBD2 (6 bases). Trimming shortened V by 1 base and J by 4 bases, and 8 bases separated the two germline ends. This CDR3 is built from 13 residues. CDR1 and CDR2 from the germline V gene are SGDLS and YYNGEE. DNA of the CDR3: TGTGCCAGCAGCGTACGGGGAGGAGAGACCCAGTACTTC. Amino acids: CASSVRGGETQYF.

The V call is TRBV7-2, the J call TRBJ2-1; no clear D gene. Germline V gives CDR1 SGHTA, CDR2 FQGNSA. The CDR3 loop spans 15 amino acids. The V gene lost 2 bases and the J gene lost 2 bases, with 10 bases spanning the gap. Here the CDR3 reads CASSLSSATYNEQFF. As DNA, the CDR3 is TGTGCCAGCAGCTTATCATCCGCTACCTACAATGAGCAGTTCTTC.

In the case of this clone: Germline is not matched at one junction end, which may reflect a read error. The rearrangement uses TRBV7-2 and TRBJ2-5; no clear D. CDR1 is SGHTA and CDR2 is FQGNSA in the germline V gene. CDR3 length: 13 residues. As DNA, the CDR3 is TGTGCCAGCAGCTTGAATCCCCAACAGACCCAGTACTTC. Amino acid sequence: CASSLNPQQTQYF.

The chain is built from TRBV3-1 (or the pseudogene TRBV3-2) and TRBJ2-7, with 8 nucleotides matching TRBD1. The CDR3 length is 14 residues. Germline V gene data show CDR1 as LGHDT and CDR2 as YNNKEL (reference sequence). J was trimmed by 3 bases and V by 5 bases; bases with no gene match: 6. Written as DNA, the CDR3 is TGTGCCAGCAGCACCGGGACAGGTAGCTACGAGCAGTACTTC. Translation: CASSTGTGSYEQYF.

The chain couples TRBV2 to TRBJ1-1; D is unresolved. Trimming shortened V by 2 bases and J by 7 bases, and 11 bases separated the two germline ends. This CDR3 has 13 residues. Germline lookup yields CDR1 SNHLY and CDR2 FYNNEI. The CDR3 region is CASSEQPGNEAFF. CDR3 coding DNA: TGTGCCAGCAGTGAACAGCCAGGCAATGAAGCTTTCTTT.

The V and J genes are TRBV30 and TRBJ2-7; D is tentatively TRBD1 or TRBD2 (5 bases each). This CDR3 region has 12 residues. V was shortened by 0 bases and J by 12 bases, with 15 bases between the two germline ends. The germline V gene encodes CDR1 GTSNPN and CDR2 SVGIG (reference sequence). CDR3 DNA: TGTGCCTGGAGTGTAGGGGAGTTACGGGGGTACTTC. This translates into CAWSVGELRGYF.

The V and J genes are TRBV5-1 and TRBJ1-6, with D unclear. Trimming took off 0 bases at V and 0 bases at J, with 19 bases between the two ends. The CDR3 extends over 20 amino acids. Germline loops: CDR1 SGHRS, CDR2 YFSETQ. CDR3 DNA sequence: TGCGCCAGCAGCTTGGGCCCCCAGGCCGCGGGTTACTCCTATAATTCACCCCTCCACTTT. Translating it yields CASSLGPQAAGYSYNSPLHF.

CDR3 in amino acids: CASSSLGTNSYEQYF. The CDR3 DNA follows: TGCGCCAGCAGCTCCCTCGGGACAAACTCCTACGAGCAGTACTTC. This chain uses TRBV5-1 with TRBJ2-7; D may be TRBD1 (6 bases). Trimming removed 3 bases from V and 0 bases from J, with 13 bases in between. Germline V gene sequence: CDR1 SGHRS, CDR2 YFSETQ. CDR3 length: 15 residues.

The rearrangement links TRBV5-4 to TRBJ1-2; no clear D. The germline V gene has CDR1 SGHNT and CDR2 YYREEE (reference sequence). CDR3 size: 16 residues. V lost 0 bases to trimming and J lost 4 bases, with 16 bases between them. The CDR3 DNA sequence: TGTGCCAGCAGCTTGGTCGGTCTGGGGTCGGGCTATGGCTACACCTTC. Its translation: CASSLVGLGSGYGYTF.